Reported below is one T cell receptor (beta chain). The antigen is unknown. This sample stems from a study of T cells after posttransplantation cyclophosphamide. Study-level points and caveats: TRB clonality was highly associated with recipient CMV seropositivity and reactivation.

Generated by immunoSEQ multiplex PCR, the TCRdb table keeps only in-frame clones and is missing some. The table has about 22,000 clones, more than 80% seen once; the top ten hold about 8.2%. Methotrexate plus calcineurin inhibitor accompanied controls' myeloablative marrow transplants; sampling was 1 year later. The source was PBMCs, collected after an allogeneic stem cell transplant with a calcineurin inhibitor and methotrexate. This TCR came from a female patient between 50 and 59 years old who received an allogeneic stem cell transplant from an unrelated donor, was CMV-positive, and had chronic GVHD only. A subset of T cells may come from the graft donor.

For the CDR3, the DNA is TGTGCCAGCAGTTCTAGCGGCGAGCAGTACTTC. It yields the protein CASSSSGEQYF. The chain combines TRBV6-5 with TRBJ2-7; 7 bases map to TRBD2. Germline values: CDR1 MNHEY, CDR2 SVGAGI. The V gene end was trimmed by 4 bases and the J gene end by 6 bases; junction bases not matched to a gene: 0. The CDR3 sequence is 11 residues long.